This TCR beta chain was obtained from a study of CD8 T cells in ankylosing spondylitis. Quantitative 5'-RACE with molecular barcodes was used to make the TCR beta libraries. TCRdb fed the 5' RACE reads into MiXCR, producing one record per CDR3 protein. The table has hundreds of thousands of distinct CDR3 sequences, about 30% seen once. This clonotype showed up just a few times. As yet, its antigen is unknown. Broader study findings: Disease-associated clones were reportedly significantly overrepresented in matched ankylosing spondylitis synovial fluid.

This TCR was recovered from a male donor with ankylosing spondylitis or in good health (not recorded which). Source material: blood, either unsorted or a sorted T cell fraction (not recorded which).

CDR3 in DNA: TGTGCCAGCAGCAATATAGCGGGGGCGTGGACAGATACGCAGTATTTT. Translation gives CASSNIAGAWTDTQYF. The chain is built from TRBV5-6 and TRBJ2-3, with TRBD2 matching over 9 bases. The CDR3 contains 16 residues. V was clipped by 4 bases and J by 3 bases; unmatched bases: 9. Germline-derived CDR1 and CDR2 are SGHDT and YYEEEE.